What follows describes a single T cell receptor beta chain. The sample is drawn from a study of glioma-infiltrating T cells after dendritic cell vaccination. In germline, CDR1 is LGHNA, CDR2 YNFKEQ. The CDR3 contains 14 residues. V lost 0 bases and J 8 bases, leaving 10 bases between the germline ends. Libraries were prepared by immunoSEQ multiplex PCR; TCRdb keeps only in-frame clonotypes and omits some of them. This repertoire shows fewer than 75,000 clones, 81% found once; its top ten account for roughly 8.2%. The genes are TRBV4-2 and TRBJ1-4, with a possible D match to TRBD1 (5 bases). Here the sequenced sample was blood, taken before dendritic cell vaccination. The clonotype originates from a human donor with glioblastoma. CDR3 region: CASSQESQEEKLFF. CDR3 nucleotides: TGTGCCAGCAGCCAAGAATCACAGGAAGAAAAACTGTTTTTT.